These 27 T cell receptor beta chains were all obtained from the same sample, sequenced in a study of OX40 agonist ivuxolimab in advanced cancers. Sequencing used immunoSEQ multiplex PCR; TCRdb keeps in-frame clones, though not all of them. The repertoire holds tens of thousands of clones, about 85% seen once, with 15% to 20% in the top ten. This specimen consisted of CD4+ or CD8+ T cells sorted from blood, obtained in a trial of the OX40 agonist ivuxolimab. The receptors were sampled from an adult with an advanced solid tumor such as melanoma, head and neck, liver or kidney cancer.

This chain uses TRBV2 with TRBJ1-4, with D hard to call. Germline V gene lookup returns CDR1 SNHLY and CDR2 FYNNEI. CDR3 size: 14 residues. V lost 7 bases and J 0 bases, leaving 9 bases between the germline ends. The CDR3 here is CASKRETTNEKLFF. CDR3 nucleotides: TGTGCCAGCAAACGAGAAACAACTAATGAAAAACTGTTTTTT.

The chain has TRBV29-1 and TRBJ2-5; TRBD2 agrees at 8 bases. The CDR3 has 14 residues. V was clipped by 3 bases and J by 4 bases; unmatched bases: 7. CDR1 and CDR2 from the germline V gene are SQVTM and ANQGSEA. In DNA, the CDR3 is TGCAGCGTTGACGGGGGGGTCTGGGGAGAGACCCAGTACTTC. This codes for CSVDGGVWGETQYF.

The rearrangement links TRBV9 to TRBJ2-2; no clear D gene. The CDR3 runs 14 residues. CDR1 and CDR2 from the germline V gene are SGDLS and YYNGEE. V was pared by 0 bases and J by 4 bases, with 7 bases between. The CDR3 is CASSVAAFTGELFF. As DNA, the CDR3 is TGTGCCAGCAGCGTAGCGGCGTTCACCGGGGAGCTGTTTTTT. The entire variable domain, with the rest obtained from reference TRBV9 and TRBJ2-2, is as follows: DSGVTQTPKHLITATGQRVTLRCSPRSGDLSVYWYQQSLDQGLQFLIQYYNGEERAKGNILERFSAQQFPDLHSELNLSSLELGDSALYFCASSVAAFTGELFFGEGSRLTVL.

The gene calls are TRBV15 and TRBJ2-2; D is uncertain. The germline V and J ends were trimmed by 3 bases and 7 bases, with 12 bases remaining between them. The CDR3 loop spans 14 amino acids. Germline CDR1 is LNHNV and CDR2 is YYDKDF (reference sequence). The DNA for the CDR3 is TGTGCCACCAGCAGGTCATCTATGATCGGGGAGCTGTTTTTT. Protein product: CATSRSSMIGELFF.

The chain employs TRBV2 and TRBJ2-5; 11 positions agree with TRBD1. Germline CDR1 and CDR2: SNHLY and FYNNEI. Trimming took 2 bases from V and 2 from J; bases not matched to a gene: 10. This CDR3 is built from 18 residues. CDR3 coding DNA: TGTGCCAGCAGTGAACAGTGGACAGGGGGCGTAGGGCAAGAGACCCAGTACTTC. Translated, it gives CASSEQWTGGVGQETQYF.

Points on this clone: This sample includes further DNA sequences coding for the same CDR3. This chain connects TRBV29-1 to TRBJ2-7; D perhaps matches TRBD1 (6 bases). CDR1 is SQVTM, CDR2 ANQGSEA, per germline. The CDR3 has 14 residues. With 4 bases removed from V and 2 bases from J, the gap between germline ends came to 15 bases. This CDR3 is CSVVLAGVPYEQYF. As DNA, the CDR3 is TGCAGCGTTGTTTTGGCAGGGGTTCCCTACGAGCAGTACTTC.

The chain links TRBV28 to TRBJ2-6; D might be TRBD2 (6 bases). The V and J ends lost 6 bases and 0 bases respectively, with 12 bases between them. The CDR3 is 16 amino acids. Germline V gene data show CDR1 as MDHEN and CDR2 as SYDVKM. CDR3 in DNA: TGTGCCAGCAGCTTCCGGGGAGGCTCTGGGGCCAACGTCCTGACTTTC. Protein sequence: CASSFRGGSGANVLTF.

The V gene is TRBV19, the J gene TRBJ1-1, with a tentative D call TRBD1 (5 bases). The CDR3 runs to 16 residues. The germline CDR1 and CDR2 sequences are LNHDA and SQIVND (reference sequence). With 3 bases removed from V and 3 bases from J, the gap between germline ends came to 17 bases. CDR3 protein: CASSMGRVRGDTEAFF. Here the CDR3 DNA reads TGTGCCAGTAGTATGGGGCGGGTCCGGGGTGACACTGAAGCTTTCTTT.

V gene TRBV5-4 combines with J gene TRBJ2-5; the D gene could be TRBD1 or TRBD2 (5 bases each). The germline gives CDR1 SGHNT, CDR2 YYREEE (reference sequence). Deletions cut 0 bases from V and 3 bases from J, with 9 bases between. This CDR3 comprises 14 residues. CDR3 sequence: CASSLAGAKETQYF. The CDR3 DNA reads TGTGCCAGCAGCTTGGCCGGGGCTAAAGAGACCCAGTACTTC.

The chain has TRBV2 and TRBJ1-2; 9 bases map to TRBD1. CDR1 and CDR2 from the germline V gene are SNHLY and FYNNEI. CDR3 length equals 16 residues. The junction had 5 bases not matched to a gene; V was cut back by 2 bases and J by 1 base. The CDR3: CASSELGTGLNYGYTF. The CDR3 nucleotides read TGTGCCAGCAGTGAATTGGGGACAGGGCTTAACTATGGCTACACCTTC. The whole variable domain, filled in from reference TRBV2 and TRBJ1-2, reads EPEVTQTPSHQVTQMGQEVILRCVPISNHLYFYWYRQILGQKVEFLVSFYNNEISEKSEIFDDQFSVERPDGSNFTLKIRSTKLEDSAMYFCASSELGTGLNYGYTFGSGTRLTVV.

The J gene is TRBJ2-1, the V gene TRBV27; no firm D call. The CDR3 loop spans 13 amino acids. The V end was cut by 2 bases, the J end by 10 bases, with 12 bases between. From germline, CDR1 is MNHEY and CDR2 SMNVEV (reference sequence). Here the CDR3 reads CASSLLRVSEQFF. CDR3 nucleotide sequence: TGTGCCAGCAGTTTACTTCGAGTGAGCGAGCAGTTCTTC.

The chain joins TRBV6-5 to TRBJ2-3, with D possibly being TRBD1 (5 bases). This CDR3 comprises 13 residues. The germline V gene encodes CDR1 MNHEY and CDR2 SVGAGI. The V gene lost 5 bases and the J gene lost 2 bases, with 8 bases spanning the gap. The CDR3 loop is CASSKTDTDTQYF. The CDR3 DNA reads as TGTGCCAGCAGTAAGACAGACACAGATACGCAGTATTTT.

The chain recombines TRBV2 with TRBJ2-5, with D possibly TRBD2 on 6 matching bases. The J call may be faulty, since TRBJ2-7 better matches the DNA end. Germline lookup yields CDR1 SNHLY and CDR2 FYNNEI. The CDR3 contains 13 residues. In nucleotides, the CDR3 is TGTGCCAGCAATCGGGGGATCACCTACGAGCAGTACTTC. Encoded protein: CASNRGITYEQYF.

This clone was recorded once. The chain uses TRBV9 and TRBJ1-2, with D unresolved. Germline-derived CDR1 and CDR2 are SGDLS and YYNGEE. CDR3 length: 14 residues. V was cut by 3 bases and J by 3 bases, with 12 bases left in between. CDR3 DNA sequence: TGTGCCAGCAGCGGGGGTATCCAGGACTATGGCTACACCTTC. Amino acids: CASSGGIQDYGYTF.

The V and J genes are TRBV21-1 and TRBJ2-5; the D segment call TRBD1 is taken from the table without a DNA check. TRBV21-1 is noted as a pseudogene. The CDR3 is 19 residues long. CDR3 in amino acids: CASSHLRDRGCWDQETQYF. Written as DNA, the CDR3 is TGTGCCAGCAGCCACCTCCGGGACAGGGGCTGCTGGGACCAAGAGACCCAGTACTTC.

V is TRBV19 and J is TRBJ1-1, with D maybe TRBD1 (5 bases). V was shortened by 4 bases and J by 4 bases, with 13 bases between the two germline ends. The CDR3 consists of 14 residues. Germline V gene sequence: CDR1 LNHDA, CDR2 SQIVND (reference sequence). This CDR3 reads CASSRAGIGTEAFF. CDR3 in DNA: TGTGCCAGTAGTAGGGCAGGGATTGGCACTGAAGCTTTCTTT.

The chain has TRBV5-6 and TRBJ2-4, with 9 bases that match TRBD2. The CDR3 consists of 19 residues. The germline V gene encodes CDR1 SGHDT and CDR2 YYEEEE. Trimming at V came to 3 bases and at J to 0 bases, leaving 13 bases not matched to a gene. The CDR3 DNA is TGTGCCAGCAGCTCGGCGGTACTAGCGGGTTCATTAGCCAAAAACATTCAGTACTTC. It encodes CASSSAVLAGSLAKNIQYF.

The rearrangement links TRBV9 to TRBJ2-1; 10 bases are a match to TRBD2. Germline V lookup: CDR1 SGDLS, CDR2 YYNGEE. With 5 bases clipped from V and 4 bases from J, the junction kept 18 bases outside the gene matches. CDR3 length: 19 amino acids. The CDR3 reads CASSDGLAVSTRGYNEQFF. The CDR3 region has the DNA TGTGCCAGCAGTGATGGACTAGCGGTCTCGACGAGGGGTTACAATGAGCAGTTCTTC. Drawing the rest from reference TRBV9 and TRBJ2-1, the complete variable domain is DSGVTQTPKHLITATGQRVTLRCSPRSGDLSVYWYQQSLDQGLQFLIQYYNGEERAKGNILERFSAQQFPDLHSELNLSSLELGDSALYFCASSDGLAVSTRGYNEQFFGPGTRLTVL.

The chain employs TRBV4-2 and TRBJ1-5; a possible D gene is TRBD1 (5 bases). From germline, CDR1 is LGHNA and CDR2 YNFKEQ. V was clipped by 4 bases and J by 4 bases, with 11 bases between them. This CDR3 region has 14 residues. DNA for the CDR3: TGTGCCAGCAGCCCCGGGACGGATAATCAGCCCCAGCATTTT. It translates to CASSPGTDNQPQHF.

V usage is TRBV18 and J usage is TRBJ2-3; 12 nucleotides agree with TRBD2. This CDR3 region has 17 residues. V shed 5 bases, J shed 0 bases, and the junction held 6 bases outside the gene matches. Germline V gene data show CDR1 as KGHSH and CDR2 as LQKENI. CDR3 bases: TGTGCCAGCTCAGCCCTAGCGGGAGGGCCTAGCACAGATACGCAGTATTTT. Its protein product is CASSALAGGPSTDTQYF.

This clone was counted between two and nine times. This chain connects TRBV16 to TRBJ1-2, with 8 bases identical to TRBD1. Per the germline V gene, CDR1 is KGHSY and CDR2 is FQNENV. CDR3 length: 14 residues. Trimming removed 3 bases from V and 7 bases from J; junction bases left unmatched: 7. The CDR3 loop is CASSQRTGYGGYTF. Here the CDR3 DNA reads TGTGCCAGCAGCCAGCGGACAGGGTATGGTGGCTACACCTTC.

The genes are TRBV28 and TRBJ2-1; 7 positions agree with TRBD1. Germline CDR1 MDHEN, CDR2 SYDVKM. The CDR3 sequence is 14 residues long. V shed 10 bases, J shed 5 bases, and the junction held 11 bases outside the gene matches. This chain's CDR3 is CAITSWDSDNEQFF. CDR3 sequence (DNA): TGTGCCATTACCTCTTGGGACAGCGACAATGAGCAGTTCTTC.

The DNA of the CDR3 is TGTGCCAGCAGGCTGGGCTCAATGGGGGAAAAACTGTTTTTT. Its translation: CASRLGSMGEKLFF. This chain joins TRBV6-1 and TRBJ1-4; no reliable D call. The CDR3 covers 14 residues. Per germline, CDR1 MNHNS and CDR2 SASEGT. V lost 6 bases and J lost 8, with 16 bases in between.

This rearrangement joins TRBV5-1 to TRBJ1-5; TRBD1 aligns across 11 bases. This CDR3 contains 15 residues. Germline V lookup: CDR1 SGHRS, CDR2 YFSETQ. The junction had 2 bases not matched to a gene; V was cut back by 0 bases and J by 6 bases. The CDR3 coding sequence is TGCGCCAGCAGCTTGGGGACAGGGGGCGGTCAGCCCCAGCATTTT. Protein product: CASSLGTGGGQPQHF.

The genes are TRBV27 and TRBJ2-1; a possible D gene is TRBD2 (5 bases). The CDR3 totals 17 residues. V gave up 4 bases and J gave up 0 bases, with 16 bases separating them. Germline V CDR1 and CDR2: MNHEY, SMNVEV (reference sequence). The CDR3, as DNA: TGTGCCAGCAGTTCGACGTTAGCGTTCAGCTCCTACAATGAGCAGTTCTTC. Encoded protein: CASSSTLAFSSYNEQFF.

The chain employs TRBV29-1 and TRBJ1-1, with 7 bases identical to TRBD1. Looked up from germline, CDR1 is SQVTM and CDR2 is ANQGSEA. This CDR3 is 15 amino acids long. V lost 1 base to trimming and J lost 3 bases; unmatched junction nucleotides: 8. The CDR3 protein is CSVEAQGRVDTEAFF. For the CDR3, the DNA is TGCAGCGTTGAAGCACAGGGGAGGGTGGACACTGAAGCTTTCTTT.

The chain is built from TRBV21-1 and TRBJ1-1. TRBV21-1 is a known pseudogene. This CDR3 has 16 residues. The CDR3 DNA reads TGTGCCAGCAGCAAAAGGGACCTGGACGGGAACACTGAAGCTTTCTTT. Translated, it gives CASSKRDLDGNTEAFF.